This T cell receptor beta chain was captured by sequencing in a study of prognosis after radiotherapy for stage I lung cancer. Study in general: The biologically effective dose of the SBRT radiotherapy was at least 100 Gy, given over 3 to 5 fractions.

For each of two time points, a six-milliliter draw of peripheral blood was taken. V lost 3 bases and J lost 0, with 11 bases in between. This CDR3 is 15 amino acids long. Germline V gene sequence: CDR1 KGHSH, CDR2 LQKENI. This clonotype was seen at least ten times. Amplicons of TCR beta CDR3 were generated from genomic DNA by two-round multiplex PCR. The authors ran first-round PCR with primers specific to each TRBV and TRBJ gene. TCRdb redid the calling of the multiplex PCR reads with MiXCR, one entry per CDR3 protein. The sample records 25,000 to 35,000 distinct CDR3 sequences, under 60% being singletons.

The rearrangement links TRBV18 to TRBJ1-1, with D possibly being TRBD1 (5 bases). The starting material was PBMCs, obtained before or after stereotactic body radiation therapy (not recorded which). This TCR came from a donor older than 45 with non-small cell lung cancer. CDR3 nucleotide sequence: TGTGCCAGCTCACCGAGGGGACCCGTGAACACTGAAGCTTTCTTT. It encodes CASSPRGPVNTEAFF. Variable domain in full (rest from reference TRBV18 and TRBJ1-1): NAGVMQNPRHLVRRRGQEARLRCSPMKGHSHVYWYRQLPEEGLKFMVYLQKENIIDESGMPKERFSAEFPKEGPSILRIQQVVRGDSAAYFCASSPRGPVNTEAFFGQGTRLTVV.